This TCR beta chain stems from a study of T cell responses to AZD1222 COVID-19 vaccine. Measured with immunoSEQ multiplex PCR; TCRdb has only the in-frame clones, and not every one. This sample has 95,000 to 150,000 clones, with roughly nine tenths found just once. Germline CDR1 SGHRS, CDR2 YFSETQ. V shed 1 base and J 6 bases; nucleotides not matched to a gene: 2. The CDR3 covers 14 residues. The sample in question was peripheral blood, obtained on day 0 of AZD1222 vaccination. The receptor's source is an adult in good health. The chain carries TRBV5-1 and TRBJ1-4; 8 nucleotides line up with TRBD1. CDR3 DNA: TGCGCCAGCAGCTTGCAGGGGGCGGATGAAAAACTGTTTTTT. This sequence encodes CASSLQGADEKLFF.